One sample yielded the 28 T cell receptor beta chains listed below, sequenced in a study of CD8 T cells in ankylosing spondylitis. Using its own MiXCR run on the 5' RACE reads, TCRdb lists one record per CDR3 protein. The repertoire holds about 100,000 distinct CDR3 sequences, with about 8.3% as singletons. The sample comprised blood, either unsorted or a sorted T cell fraction (not recorded which). The receptors were sampled from a male donor with ankylosing spondylitis or in good health (not recorded which).

The chain uses TRBV7-9 and TRBJ2-5; TRBD1 matches at 7 bases. The length of the CDR3 is 15 residues. Losses at the gene ends were 1 base for V and 5 bases for J; bases not matched to a gene: 7. CDR1 is SEHNR, CDR2 FQNEAQ, per germline (reference sequence). CDR3 bases: TGTGCCAGCAGCTTAGGCGACAGGGTGGTGGAGACCCAGTACTTC. Its translation is CASSLGDRVVETQYF.

This clonotype was seen many times. This chain joins TRBV18 and TRBJ2-7; D not certain. Germline assignment: CDR1 KGHSH and CDR2 LQKENI. The V end lost 0 bases, the J end lost 7 bases, and 10 bases lay between the germline ends. The CDR3 extends over 13 amino acids. CDR3 loop: CASSPPAAGEQYF. CDR3 nucleotide sequence: TGTGCCAGCTCACCACCCGCAGCCGGGGAGCAGTACTTC. Supplemented by reference TRBV18 and TRBJ2-7, the full variable domain reads NAGVMQNPRHLVRRRGQEARLRCSPMKGHSHVYWYRQLPEEGLKFMVYLQKENIIDESGMPKERFSAEFPKEGPSILRIQQVVRGDSAAYFCASSPPAAGEQYFGPGTRLTVT.

This clonotype was seen repeatedly, ten times or more. This rearrangement joins TRBV4-3 to TRBJ1-2; perhaps TRBD1 as D (6 bases). The CDR3 is made up of 17 amino acids. V shed 8 bases and J shed 3 bases, with 25 bases lying between them. Germline CDR1 is LGHNA and CDR2 is YSLEER. The CDR3 is CASQSRRWGARDYGYTF. Written as DNA, the CDR3 is TGCGCCAGCCAATCCCGGAGATGGGGGGCGCGTGACTATGGCTACACCTTC.

This clonotype was seen many times. The rearrangement joins TRBV7-2 to TRBJ2-7, with 9 bases lining up with TRBD2. The junction had 6 bases not matched to a gene; V was cut back by 5 bases and J by 4 bases. This CDR3 has 14 amino acids. Germline loops: CDR1 SGHTA, CDR2 FQGNSA. The DNA of the CDR3 is TGTGCCAGCAGCCCCGGGACTAGCTGGTACGAGCAGTACTTC. Amino acids: CASSPGTSWYEQYF.

This clonotype was seen ten or more times. The CDR3: CASEASGGLTDTQYF. The CDR3 DNA sequence: TGTGCCAGCGAGGCTAGCGGGGGGCTCACAGATACGCAGTATTTT. The chain carries TRBV7-8 and TRBJ2-3, with 11 bases that match TRBD2. J was trimmed by 2 bases and V by 8 bases; bases with no gene match: 6. CDR1 SGHVS and CDR2 FQNEAQ come from the germline V gene. The CDR3 totals 15 residues.

This clonotype was detected many times. V is TRBV6-2 or TRBV6-3 and J is TRBJ1-1, with D hard to call. Trimming pared 7 bases from V and 4 bases from J, leaving 13 bases between. Germline CDR1 reads MNHEY; CDR2 reads SVGEGT. This CDR3 contains 13 residues. This chain's CDR3 is CASTPGRATEAFF. The CDR3 DNA reads as TGTGCCAGCACCCCGGGGAGGGCCACTGAAGCTTTCTTT.

The DNA for the CDR3 is TGTGCCATCAGTGATTGGACTAGCGGTTCTACCGGGGAGCTGTTTTTT. This codes for CAISDWTSGSTGELFF. The chain is built from TRBV10-3 and TRBJ2-2; TRBD2 agrees at 10 bases. CDR1 is ENHRY and CDR2 is SYGVKD in the germline V gene. The V segment lost 3 bases and the J segment 5 bases; nucleotides outside the gene matches: 6. The CDR3 loop spans 16 amino acids.

In its sample, this clonotype was seen many times. A junction boundary mismatches the germline segment, possibly from a read error. The rearrangement links TRBV20-1 to TRBJ1-5, with a weak D call TRBD1 (6 bases). CDR3 length: 13 residues. Germline CDR1 reads DFQATT; CDR2 reads SNEGSKA (reference sequence). The CDR3 spells CSARGGANQPQHF. The CDR3 DNA follows: TGCAGTGCAAGAGGGGGGGCCAATCAGCCCCAGCATTTT.

At least ten counts were recorded for this clonotype. The chain has TRBV7-9 and TRBJ1-1, with a possible D match to TRBD1 (5 bases). V was clipped by 5 bases and J by 1 base, with 11 bases between them. The CDR3 runs 14 residues. Looked up from germline, CDR1 is SEHNR and CDR2 is FQNEAQ (reference sequence). DNA of the CDR3: TGTGCCAGCAGCGACAGACAGCCGAACACTGAAGCTTTCTTT. Protein: CASSDRQPNTEAFF.

This clonotype was observed a few times. The chain links TRBV10-1 to TRBJ2-3; the D gene is possibly TRBD1 (6 bases). The V gene lost 8 bases and the J gene lost 5 bases, with 23 bases spanning the gap. This CDR3 has 16 amino acids. Germline CDR1 is WNHNN and CDR2 is SYGVQD (reference sequence). The CDR3 reads CASSGRTRGEGDTQYF. The CDR3 DNA sequence: TGCGCCAGCTCGGGAAGGACCAGGGGAGAGGGAGATACGCAGTATTTT.

This clonotype was found many times. This chain connects TRBV4-3 to TRBJ2-3; a weak D match, TRBD2 (5 bases). This CDR3 spans 15 amino acids. CDR1 and CDR2 (germline): LGHNA, YSLEER. Deletions cut 0 bases from V and 4 bases from J, with 11 bases between. The CDR3 coding sequence is TGCGCCAGCAGCCAAGATCGGAGGAACCCAGATACGCAGTATTTT. Its translation: CASSQDRRNPDTQYF.

The sample holds many counts of this clonotype. The V gene is TRBV6-5, the J gene TRBJ2-3; the D call may be TRBD1 or TRBD2 (5 bases each). CDR1 and CDR2 (germline): MNHEY, SVGAGI. The CDR3 spans 15 residues. Deletions cut 4 bases from V and 5 bases from J, with 16 bases between. CDR3 in DNA: TGTGCCAGCAGTTGGGGGAGTTTCTCCGGAGATACGCAGTATTTT. This translates into CASSWGSFSGDTQYF.

This clonotype was observed many times. The chain uses TRBV14 and TRBJ2-5; 11 bases align to TRBD2. The CDR3 is 19 residues long. Germline V gene lookup returns CDR1 SGHDN and CDR2 FVKESK. The V segment lost 0 bases and the J segment 5 bases; nucleotides outside the gene matches: 14. The CDR3: CASSQDRVASGRIHETQYF. CDR3 DNA sequence: TGTGCCAGCAGCCAAGATCGTGTTGCTAGCGGGAGGATTCATGAGACCCAGTACTTC.

Many counts were recorded for this clonotype. The rearrangement joins TRBV9 to TRBJ1-2; D possibly corresponds to TRBD1 (5 bases). From germline, CDR1 is SGDLS and CDR2 YYNGEE. The V end was cut by 4 bases, the J end by 8 bases, with 18 bases between. The CDR3 length is 14 residues. DNA of the CDR3: TGTGCCAGCAGCCCGAGTCCGGACGGGGGGGGCTACACCTTC. Translation: CASSPSPDGGGYTF.

This clonotype was seen more than once but under ten times. J is TRBJ2-7 and V is TRBV15; D is undetermined. V was trimmed by 1 base and J by 6 bases, leaving 10 bases between them. The CDR3 is made up of 13 amino acids. Per germline, CDR1 LNHNV and CDR2 YYDKDF (reference sequence). CDR3 sequence reads: CATSRVTVSEQYF. The CDR3 nucleotides are TGTGCCACCAGCAGAGTCACAGTAAGCGAGCAGTACTTC.

This clonotype was picked up many times. The chain uses TRBV12-3 or TRBV12-4 and TRBJ2-1; 7 bases map to TRBD2. With V trimmed by 3 bases and J by 8 bases, 13 bases remained unmatched. This CDR3 region has 16 residues. The CDR3 reads CASSLFSGTNLDEQFF. Written as DNA, the CDR3 is TGTGCCAGCAGTTTGTTTTCCGGGACTAACTTGGATGAGCAGTTCTTC.

Comment on this clonotype: A much more abundant neighbour one base away suggests this may be a read error. This rearrangement joins TRBV6-2 or TRBV6-3 to TRBJ2-7; D is undetermined. The CDR3 length is 14 residues. CDR1 MNHEY and CDR2 SVGEGT come from the germline V gene. The CDR3: CTSSNSPGAYEQYF. The DNA of the CDR3 is TGTACCAGCAGCAATTCACCTGGCGCCTACGAGCAGTACTTC.

The sample holds many counts of this clonotype. The chain employs TRBV4-1 and TRBJ2-1; tentatively, D is TRBD2 (5 bases). This CDR3 has 13 residues. V was shortened by 4 bases and J by 14 bases, with 18 bases between the two germline ends. Germline V lookup: CDR1 MGHRA, CDR2 YSYEKL. The CDR3 nucleotides read TGCGCCAGCAGCCTCCGCCGAGCGGAGGACGAGTTCTTC. This translates into CASSLRRAEDEFF.

This clonotype was observed a handful of times. The gene calls are TRBV5-1 and TRBJ2-2, with 12 bases lining up with TRBD2. The length of the CDR3 is 18 residues. From germline, CDR1 is SGHRS and CDR2 YFSETQ. The junction had 10 bases not matched to a gene; V was cut back by 4 bases and J by 3 bases. The CDR3 coding sequence is TGCGCCAGCAGCCCATGGACTAGCGGGGCCTCGGACACCGGGGAGCTGTTTTTT. Residues: CASSPWTSGASDTGELFF.

The gene calls are TRBV7-2 and TRBJ1-6; D is unresolved. V was trimmed by 2 bases and J by 9 bases, leaving 11 bases between them. Per germline, CDR1 SGHTA and CDR2 FQGNSA. The CDR3 is made up of 14 amino acids. The CDR3 protein is CASSLNGLFSPLHF. The CDR3 DNA follows: TGTGCCAGCAGCTTAAACGGGCTCTTTTCACCCCTCCACTTT.

This clonotype was seen many times. J is TRBJ2-7 and V is TRBV5-6; the D gene is possibly TRBD2 (5 bases). The CDR3 runs to 16 residues. The V gene's germline CDR1 is SGHDT and CDR2 YYEEEE. The V gene lost 7 bases and the J gene lost 5 bases, with 25 bases spanning the gap. CDR3 region: CASSGSGFRFGHEQYF. In nucleotides, the CDR3 is TGTGCCAGCTCGGGGAGTGGATTCCGGTTCGGCCACGAGCAGTACTTC.

In its sample, this clonotype was seen many times. The rearrangement links TRBV6-2 or TRBV6-3 to TRBJ2-7, with no clear D. The germline V gene encodes CDR1 MNHEY and CDR2 SVGEGT. Trimming pared 4 bases from V and 0 bases from J, leaving 10 bases between. The CDR3 loop spans 14 amino acids. CDR3 bases: TGTGCCAGCAGTTGGAGCCCAAACTCCTACGAGCAGTACTTC. Its protein is CASSWSPNSYEQYF.

This clonotype was seen ten or more times. The chain joins TRBV29-1 to TRBJ2-3; D call uncertain. V was pared by 4 bases and J by 1 base, with 15 bases between. The CDR3 is made up of 15 amino acids. From germline, CDR1 is SQVTM and CDR2 ANQGSEA. The CDR3 protein is CSVGRSGPGTDTQYF. DNA of the CDR3: TGCAGCGTTGGGAGATCCGGCCCGGGCACAGATACGCAGTATTTT.

This clonotype was observed many times. V is TRBV24-1 and J is TRBJ1-2; no firm D call. CDR1 is KGHDR, CDR2 SFDVKD, per germline. The CDR3 sequence is 14 residues long. The germline V and J ends were trimmed by 6 bases and 1 base, with 11 bases remaining between them. The CDR3 bases are TGTGCCACCAGTCCACCGGGCCTTAACTATGGCTACACCTTC. It translates to CATSPPGLNYGYTF.

Ten or more counts support this clonotype. The chain uses TRBV4-3 and TRBJ2-2; 10 positions agree with TRBD1. V dropped 0 bases and J dropped 3; count of bases not matched to a gene: 4. This CDR3 has 17 residues. CDR1 and CDR2 from the germline V gene are LGHNA and YSLEER. In DNA form, the CDR3 reads TGCGCCAGCAGCCAAGAGTTCGGGACAGGGGACACCGGGGAGCTGTTTTTT. This gives the protein CASSQEFGTGDTGELFF.

This clonotype was picked up many times. This chain links TRBV6-5 with TRBJ2-7; D may correspond to TRBD1 or TRBD2 (5 bases each). Trimming pared 4 bases from V and 4 bases from J, leaving 14 bases between. The germline CDR1 and CDR2 sequences are MNHEY and SVGAGI. The CDR3 has 14 residues. CDR3 loop: CASSFLGTPYEQYF. The CDR3 DNA reads as TGTGCCAGCAGTTTCCTCGGGACCCCTTACGAGCAGTACTTC.

In its sample, this clonotype was seen many times. The genes are TRBV7-9 and TRBJ2-1, with 8 positions matching TRBD2. CDR3 size: 15 residues. V gave up 3 bases and J gave up 4 bases; unmatched junction bases: 5. Germline-derived CDR1 and CDR2 are SEHNR and FQNEAQ (reference sequence). CDR3 protein: CASSFSERGYNEQFF. Here the CDR3 DNA reads TGTGCCAGCAGCTTTTCAGAGCGGGGGTACAATGAGCAGTTCTTC.

This clonotype was observed at least ten times. The chain employs TRBV12-3 or TRBV12-4 and TRBJ2-1; the D gene is possibly TRBD2 (5 bases). This CDR3 comprises 14 residues. Trimming removed 7 bases at V and 0 bases at J, with 10 bases between. This CDR3 reads CASMRGSSYNEQFF. The DNA for the CDR3 is TGTGCCAGCATGAGAGGGTCCTCCTACAATGAGCAGTTCTTC.